The 7 T cell receptor beta chains below were found in one sample sequenced in a study of T cell responses to AZD1222 COVID-19 vaccine. Some clones are missing from TCRdb's copy, which holds only in-frame ones; the method was immunoSEQ multiplex PCR. This sample has some 150,000 clones, with roughly 89% found just once. Sequenced here: peripheral blood, sampled on day 0 of AZD1222 vaccination. Receptor source: an adult in good health.

The rearrangement uses TRBV3-1 (or the pseudogene TRBV3-2) and TRBJ2-1; TRBD2 matches at 9 bases. Germline CDR1 is LGHDT and CDR2 is YNNKEL (reference sequence). J lost 8 bases, V lost 4 bases, and 12 bases had no gene match. This CDR3 has 16 amino acids. This chain's CDR3 is CASSPPVSGGTHEQFF. The DNA for the CDR3 is TGTGCCAGCAGCCCTCCCGTGAGCGGGGGGACCCATGAGCAGTTCTTC.

The chain employs TRBV4-3 and TRBJ2-3; D is possibly TRBD1 or TRBD2 (6 bases each). The CDR3 covers 16 residues. Germline CDR1 is LGHNA and CDR2 is YSLEER. V lost 0 bases and J 4 bases, leaving 14 bases between the germline ends. This CDR3 is CASSQDDRGDSDTQYF. The CDR3 bases are TGCGCCAGCAGCCAAGATGATAGGGGGGACTCAGATACGCAGTATTTT.

The CDR3 DNA is TGTGCCAGTAGTAGTTACCAAACGAACACCGGGGAGCTGTTTTTT. This sequence encodes CASSSYQTNTGELFF. The chain combines TRBV19 with TRBJ2-2; D is undetermined. The CDR3 runs to 15 residues. Germline V gene lookup returns CDR1 LNHDA and CDR2 SQIVND (reference sequence). Trimming shortened V by 4 bases and J by 0 bases, and 9 bases separated the two germline ends.

The CDR3 here is CAQAWLGADTQYF. The DNA for the CDR3 is TGTGCCCAAGCTTGGCTTGGGGCAGATACGCAGTATTTT. The rearrangement links TRBV5-4 to TRBJ2-3; D call uncertain. The germline CDR1 and CDR2 sequences are SGHNT and YYREEE (reference sequence). The CDR3 has 13 residues. The V gene lost 10 bases and the J gene lost 4 bases, with 16 bases spanning the gap. Together with reference TRBV5-4 and TRBJ2-3, the CDR3 gives the full variable domain: ETGVTQSPTHLIKTRGQQVTLRCSSQSGHNTVSWYQQALGQGPQFIFQYYREEENGRGNFPPRFSGLQFPNYSSELNVNALELDDSALYLCAQAWLGADTQYFGPGTRLTVL.

The CDR3 sequence is CASSQDIGRNYGYTF. CDR3 DNA: TGTGCCAGCAGCCAAGATATTGGGCGTAACTATGGCTACACCTTC. V and J are TRBV3-1 (or the pseudogene TRBV3-2) and TRBJ1-2; no definite D call. In germline, CDR1 is LGHDT, CDR2 YNNKEL (reference sequence). V gave up 0 bases and J gave up 1 base, with 9 bases separating them. The CDR3 spans 15 residues.

V usage is TRBV12-3 or TRBV12-4 and J usage is TRBJ2-5; TRBD2 is a possible D gene (6 bases). The CDR3 runs 13 residues. Trimming removed 2 bases at V and 5 bases at J, with 9 bases between. Written as DNA, the CDR3 is TGTGCCAGCAGTTTAAAGGGGAGGGAGACCCAGTACTTC. The encoded protein is CASSLKGRETQYF.

The V and J genes are TRBV14 and TRBJ1-2, with no clear D. Germline V gene data show CDR1 as SGHDN and CDR2 as FVKESK. The germline V and J ends were trimmed by 3 bases and 4 bases, with 9 bases remaining between them. CDR3 length equals 13 residues. For the CDR3, the DNA is TGTGCCAGCAGCCACGGGAGATTCTATGGCTACACCTTC. It encodes CASSHGRFYGYTF.